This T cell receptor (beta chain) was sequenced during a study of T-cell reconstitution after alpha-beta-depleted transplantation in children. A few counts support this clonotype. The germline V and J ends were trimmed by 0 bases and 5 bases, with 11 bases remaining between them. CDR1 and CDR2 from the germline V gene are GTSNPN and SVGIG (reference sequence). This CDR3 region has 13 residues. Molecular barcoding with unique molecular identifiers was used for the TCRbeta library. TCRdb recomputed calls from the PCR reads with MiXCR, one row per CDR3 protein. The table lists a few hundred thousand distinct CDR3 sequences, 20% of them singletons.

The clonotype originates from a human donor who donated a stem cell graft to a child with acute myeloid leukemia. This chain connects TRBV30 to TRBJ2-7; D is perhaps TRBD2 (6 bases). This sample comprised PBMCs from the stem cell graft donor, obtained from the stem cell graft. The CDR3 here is CAWSVSGGNEQYF. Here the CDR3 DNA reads TGTGCCTGGAGTGTCTCCGGGGGAAACGAGCAGTACTTC.